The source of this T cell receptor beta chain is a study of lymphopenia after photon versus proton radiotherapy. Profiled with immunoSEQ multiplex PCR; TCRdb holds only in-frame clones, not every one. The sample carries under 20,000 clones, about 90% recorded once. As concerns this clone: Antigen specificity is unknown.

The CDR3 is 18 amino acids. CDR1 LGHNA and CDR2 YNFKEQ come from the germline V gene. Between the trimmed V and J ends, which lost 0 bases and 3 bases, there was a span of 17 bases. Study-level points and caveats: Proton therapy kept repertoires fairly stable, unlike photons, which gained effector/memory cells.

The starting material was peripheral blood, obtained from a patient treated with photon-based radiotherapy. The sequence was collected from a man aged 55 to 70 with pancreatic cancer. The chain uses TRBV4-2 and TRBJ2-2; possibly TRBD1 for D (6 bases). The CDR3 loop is CASSQESWQGFYTGELFF. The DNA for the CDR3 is TGTGCCAGCAGCCAAGAGAGTTGGCAGGGGTTTTACACCGGGGAGCTGTTTTTT.